This is a list of T cell receptor beta chains from one sample in a study of T cell clones after liver transplantation. Assay used: immunoSEQ multiplex PCR; TCRdb lists only in-frame clones, some missing. The sample has 55,000 to 70,000 clones, 85% to 95% seen once. The sequenced sample was CD4+ T cells from blood, obtained approximately 27 months after liver transplant. The origin of the receptors is a human patient who received a liver transplant. Some T cells here may be from the graft donor. Each CDR3 is given with its conserved first and last residue. Fields, in order: D gene, J gene, clone size, V gene, CDR3 protein, CDR3 DNA. D genes are given only for firm matches. Rows may omit the clone size; those that give it use once, few, many or a size class.

D: .; J: TRBJ2-1; size: .; V: TRBV5-4; CDR3: CASSFNSGPLTQNEQFF; DNA: TGTGCCAGCAGCTTTAATTCCGGCCCTTTAACACAAAATGAGCAGTTCTTC
D: TRBD2; J: TRBJ2-1; size: .; V: TRBV29-1; CDR3: CSVGGGSGRAAQYNEQFF; DNA: TGCAGCGTTGGGGGAGGAAGCGGGAGGGCCGCACAATACAATGAGCAGTTCTTC
D: .; J: TRBJ1-2; size: .; V: TRBV27; CDR3: CASSLYRRANYGYTF; DNA: TGTGCCAGCAGTTTATACAGGAGAGCTAACTATGGCTACACCTTC
D: .; J: TRBJ1-1; size: .; V: TRBV6-1; CDR3: CASSEAAGWWNTEAFF; DNA: TGTGCCAGCAGTGAAGCGGCAGGGTGGTGGAACACTGAAGCTTTCTTT
D: .; J: TRBJ2-2; size: .; V: TRBV19; CDR3: CASSINAGGSGELFF; DNA: TGTGCCAGTAGTATAAACGCAGGGGGGTCCGGGGAGCTGTTTTTT
D: .; J: TRBJ2-5; size: .; V: TRBV4-2; CDR3: CASSQGAGPTETQYF; DNA: TGTGCCAGCAGCCAAGGTGCAGGGCCGACAGAGACCCAGTACTTC
D: .; J: TRBJ1-2; size: .; V: TRBV19; CDR3: CASSIAQGYGYTF; DNA: TGTGCCAGTAGTATAGCCCAGGGCTATGGCTACACCTTC
D: .; J: TRBJ1-5; size: .; V: TRBV18; CDR3: CASSAGGGIVQPQHF; DNA: TGTGCCAGCTCAGCGGGGGGGGGCATCGTTCAGCCCCAGCATTTT
D: .; J: TRBJ2-2; size: .; V: TRBV5-6; CDR3: CASREEGINTGELFF; DNA: TGTGCCAGCAGAGAGGAGGGAATAAACACCGGGGAGCTGTTTTTT
D: .; J: TRBJ1-5; size: .; V: TRBV7-2; CDR3: CASSLSSYKFPNQPQHF; DNA: TGTGCCAGCAGCTTATCCTCCTACAAGTTCCCCAATCAGCCCCAGCATTTT
D: .; J: TRBJ2-2; size: .; V: TRBV15; CDR3: CATSRPHKNTGELFF; DNA: TGTGCCACCAGCAGGCCCCACAAGAACACCGGGGAGCTGTTTTTT
D: .; J: TRBJ2-1; size: .; V: TRBV18; CDR3: CASSPLRGTPLGSYNEQFF; DNA: TGTGCCAGCTCACCCCTTCGGGGGACCCCACTCGGGTCCTACAATGAGCAGTTCTTC
D: .; J: TRBJ1-1; size: .; V: TRBV19; CDR3: CASTADFSGEAFF; DNA: TGTGCCAGTACCGCTGACTTCTCCGGTGAAGCTTTCTTT
D: .; J: TRBJ2-1; size: .; V: TRBV11-3; CDR3: CASSEDSVTEQFF; DNA: TGTGCCAGCAGCGAAGATTCGGTCACTGAGCAGTTCTTC
D: TRBD1; J: TRBJ1-2; size: .; V: TRBV28; CDR3: CASSKTGGFYGYTF; DNA: TGTGCCAGCAGTAAGACAGGGGGCTTCTATGGCTACACCTTC
D: TRBD2; J: TRBJ2-1; size: few; V: TRBV11-3; CDR3: CASSSQLAGGRNEQFF; DNA: TGTGCCAGCAGCTCCCAACTAGCGGGAGGGCGCAATGAGCAGTTCTTC
D: TRBD2; J: TRBJ2-2; size: .; V: TRBV5-6; CDR3: CASSLAFGGRMSGELFF; DNA: TGTGCCAGCAGCTTGGCCTTTGGCGGGAGAATGTCCGGGGAGCTGTTTTTT
D: .; J: TRBJ2-3; size: .; V: TRBV5-1; CDR3: CASSSLLEDTQYF; DNA: TGCGCCAGCAGCTCCCTCCTGGAAGATACGCAGTATTTT
D: .; J: TRBJ2-5; size: .; V: TRBV11-1; CDR3: CASSGSETQYF; DNA: TGTGCCAGCAGCGGTTCGGAGACCCAGTACTTC
D: .; J: TRBJ2-3; size: .; V: TRBV11-3; CDR3: CASSHNILDTQYF; DNA: TGTGCCAGCAGCCACAATATCTTAGATACGCAGTATTTT
D: .; J: TRBJ2-5; size: .; V: TRBV6-6; CDR3: CASSYSTGQETQYF; DNA: TGTGCCAGCAGTTACTCTACAGGGCAAGAGACCCAGTACTTC
D: TRBD1; J: TRBJ2-1; size: .; V: TRBV19; CDR3: CASAPMPGTGASYNEQFF; DNA: TGTGCCAGTGCGCCAATGCCCGGGACAGGGGCCTCCTACAATGAGCAGTTCTTC
D: .; J: TRBJ2-1; size: once; V: TRBV6-1; CDR3: CASSEPNEQFF; DNA: TGTGCCAGCAGTGAACCCAATGAGCAGTTCTTC
D: .; J: TRBJ1-2; size: .; V: TRBV6-4; CDR3: CASSGDNFYGYTF; DNA: TGTGCCAGCAGTGGGGACAATTTTTATGGCTACACCTTC
D: .; J: TRBJ2-5; size: .; V: TRBV28; CDR3: CASSLRVPETQYF; DNA: TGTGCCAGCAGTTTGCGGGTTCCGGAGACCCAGTACTTC
D: .; J: TRBJ2-6; size: .; V: TRBV5-1; CDR3: CASSSQGSGANVLTF; DNA: TGCGCCAGCAGCTCCCAGGGCTCTGGGGCCAACGTCCTGACTTTC
D: TRBD2; J: TRBJ2-1; size: .; V: TRBV10-1; CDR3: CASSFGAGGEQFF; DNA: TGCGCCAGCAGTTTTGGGGCGGGAGGTGAGCAGTTCTTC
D: .; J: TRBJ1-1; size: .; V: TRBV21-1; CDR3: CASSALYMNTEAFF; DNA: TGTGCCAGCAGCGCCCTATATATGAACACTGAAGCTTTCTTT
D: .; J: TRBJ2-2; size: .; V: TRBV29-1; CDR3: CSVDSRNTGELFF; DNA: TGCAGCGTTGATTCTCGCAACACCGGGGAGCTGTTTTTT
D: TRBD1; J: TRBJ2-7; size: .; V: TRBV5-7; CDR3: CASSWDRAYEQYF; DNA: TGTGCCAGCAGCTGGGACAGGGCCTACGAGCAGTACTTC
D: .; J: TRBJ1-1; size: .; V: TRBV5-1; CDR3: CASSLPGLNTEAFF; DNA: TGCGCCAGCAGCTTGCCGGGGCTGAACACTGAAGCTTTCTTT